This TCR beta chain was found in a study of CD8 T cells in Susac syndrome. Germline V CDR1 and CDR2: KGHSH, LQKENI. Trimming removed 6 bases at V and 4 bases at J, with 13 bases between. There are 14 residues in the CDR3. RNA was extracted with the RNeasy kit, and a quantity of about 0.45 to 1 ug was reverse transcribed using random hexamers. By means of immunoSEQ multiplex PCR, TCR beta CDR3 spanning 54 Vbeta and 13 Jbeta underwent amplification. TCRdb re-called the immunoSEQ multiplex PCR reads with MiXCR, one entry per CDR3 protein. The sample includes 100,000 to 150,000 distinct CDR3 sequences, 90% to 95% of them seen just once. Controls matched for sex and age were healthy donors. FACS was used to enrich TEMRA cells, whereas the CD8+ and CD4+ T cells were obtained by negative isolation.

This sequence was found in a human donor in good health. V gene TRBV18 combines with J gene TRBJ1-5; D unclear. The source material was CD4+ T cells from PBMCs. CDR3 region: CASSLGEGNQPQHF. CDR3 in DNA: TGTGCCAGCTCCCTTGGGGAGGGTAATCAGCCCCAGCATTTT.